This T cell receptor (beta chain) was captured in a study of T cell responses to AZD1222 COVID-19 vaccine. This CDR3 spans 11 amino acids. Trimming cost V 0 bases and J 4 bases, with 2 bases left between them. Germline V gives CDR1 SGHKS, CDR2 YYEKEE (reference sequence). Clones were read by immunoSEQ multiplex PCR, and TCRdb kept only the in-frame ones, dropping some. This sample carries some 56,000 clones, 75% to 90% of them seen once, and the ten largest clones take about 5.9%. This sequence originates from an adult who received the AZD1222 COVID-19 vaccine. The chain joins TRBV5-5 to TRBJ2-7; D remains ambiguous. The sample in question was peripheral blood, obtained 28 days after the second AZD1222 dose. In nucleotides, the CDR3 is TGTGCCAGCAGCTTGGGGTACGAGCAGTACTTC. Translation gives CASSLGYEQYF. The full variable domain, completed using reference TRBV5-5 and TRBJ2-7, is DAGVTQSPTHLIKTRGQQVTLRCSPISGHKSVSWYQQVLGQGPQFIFQYYEKEERGRGNFPDRFSARQFPNYSSELNVNALLLGDSALYLCASSLGYEQYFGPGTRLTVT.